The present entry profiles one T cell receptor (beta chain) with its context. The sample belongs to a study of blood T cell repertoires in COVID-19. The repertoire was sequenced with immunoSEQ multiplex PCR; TCRdb's copy has only in-frame clones and lacks some. Counted here are some 210,000 clones, 80% occurring once; the ten biggest clones make up approximately 4.6%. The CDR3 sequence is 15 residues long. The junction had 7 bases not matched to a gene; V was cut back by 6 bases and J by 3 bases. Germline V gene data show CDR1 as MNHEY and CDR2 as SVGAGI. Sequencing input: PBMCs or T cells enriched from blood (not recorded which). The receptor's source is a man in his thirties or forties with acute COVID-19. V gene TRBV6-5 combines with J gene TRBJ1-5; 8 positions agree with TRBD1. The CDR3 here is CASRAGGINNQPQHF. In DNA, the CDR3 is TGTGCCAGCAGGGCAGGGGGCATCAACAATCAGCCCCAGCATTTT.